The text below deals with one T cell receptor beta chain. Its antigen is not yet known. No per-base quality is available; no much larger clone lies one base away. The CDR3 regions of human TCRbeta chains were analyzed by immunosequencing. The published analysis was carried out like this. Repertoire TCRs were checked for matches against a reference library of SARS-CoV-2-specific TCRs that had been generated using the MIRA antigen-specificity platform. Breadth was defined as the fraction of unique TCRs that were SARS-CoV-2-associated. Depth was defined as the fraction of total T cells that were SARS-CoV-2-associated. Using the MIRA data, every spike-specific TCR was mapped to the spike region that the TCR reacted to and assigned to either a CD4 or a CD8 class. Log10-transformed breadth and depth values were compared by one-way ANOVA with Sidak's multiple comparisons tests. TCRdb obtained this table from immuneACCESS and retained in-frame rearrangements with V and J assigned. These tables miss some clones; where compared with another copy, unresolved V genes account for less than half of the shortfall, and the remainder is unexplained. That table gives V, J and clone size, and the DNA gave D and trimming. This sample is represented by about 160,000 clones; approximately 87% of them were singletons. The leading ten clones occupy approximately 4.5% of the sample.

The record originates from a study of T cell responses to AZD1222 COVID-19 vaccine (dated by TCRdb to the early 2020s). Study-level background: TCR sequencing covered 230 or so trial participants: 200 to 220 given two doses of AZD1222 and about 26 given two doses of MenACWY control vaccine. Trial participants were enrolled by age into 18-55, 56-69 and 70-plus year subgroups, with roughly 150, 30 and 60 TCR-sequenced participants respectively.

Reading the label with the study, this specimen's time point is: about 28 days (+/-7) after the second vaccine dose. AZD1222 recipients with second doses at about 4 weeks or about 12 weeks were pooled, because spike-specific TCR depth and breadth did not differ between schedules. Samples from vaccinated people were obtained from the UK trials COV001 and COV002, which included a single-blind randomized controlled phase 2/3 trial of AZD1222 (ChAdOx1 nCoV-19) in healthy adults. For TCRbeta chain sequencing, PBMC samples from trial participants were taken at day 0 and at day 28 after the second dose. For CDR1 and CDR2, the germline V gene (reference sequence) lists SGHKS and YYEKEE. Including cysteine and phenylalanine, the CDR3 has 15 amino acids. Of the read, only the CDR3 DNA is kept; its 45 bases are in frame from base 1. At the junction V is shortened by 4 bases and J by 7 bases; bases outside the gene matches: 7.

Results and caveats for the whole study, not just this receptor: Participants were mostly white British, with more females than males. The authors suggested clonal diversity may have been underestimated. Reportedly, close to half of the unique spike-specific TCRs recognized epitopes lying outside the regions that are mutated in the B.1.351 and B.1.1.7 variants. The 56-69-year group was small, and its depth increase did not reach significance, likely because of low power. After two AZD1222 doses, both the breadth and the depth of spike-specific TCRs were significantly higher than at day 0 and than in MenACWY recipients. No day 14 peak-response samples were available, so repertoires were characterized only after the peak T cell response. Conclusions about previously exposed vaccinees are limited because only six or seven AZD1222 recipients were SARS-CoV-2 seropositive at baseline. The whole spike protein was spanned by vaccine-associated CD4 TCRs, and dominant responses were seen in regions 160-218 and 743-854.

The chain is assembled from TRBV5-5 and TRBJ1-4; the junction holds 10 bases that match TRBD1. Source: peripheral blood, taken 28 days after the second AZD1222 dose. The sequence was collected from an adult who received the AZD1222 COVID-19 vaccine. This receptor has the CDR3 CASSVAGTGVEKLFF. The nucleotide sequence is given as TGTGCCAGCAGCGTTGCCGGGACAGGGGTTGAAAAACTGTTTTTT.